What follows are 6 T cell receptor beta chains derived from one specimen sequenced in a study of shared clonotypes between healthy human individuals (dated by TCRdb to the early 2020s). The library was obtained by the immunoSEQ multiplex PCR assay. Here the immuneACCESS table is served through TCRdb, limited to in-frame sequences with V and J called. Missing clones are a known gap in these copies; in checked studies unresolved V genes cover under half, and the rest lacks a known reason. Here the sample has over 1.4 million clones; 96% occur a single time. Of the sample, over 1% falls within the top ten clones. Sequenced sample: naive CD4+ T cells sorted from blood. The sample's cell subset or site label, decoded: CD45RA+ positively selected. The receptors stem from a man aged 25 to 40 in good health.

This chain connects TRBV5-1 to TRBJ1-1; perhaps TRBD1 as D (5 bases). Germline V CDR1 and CDR2: SGHRS, YFSETQ. The V end lost 2 bases, the J end lost 5 bases, and 19 bases lay between the germline ends. This CDR3 is built from 16 residues. DNA for the CDR3: TGCGCCAGCAGCTTCATGGGGGAGGGATCCGAAACTGAAGCTTTCTTT. It codes for CASSFMGEGSETEAFF.

The rearrangement uses TRBV15 and TRBJ2-2; 7 positions match TRBD1. The germline V gene has CDR1 LNHNV and CDR2 YYDKDF (reference sequence). V was clipped by 3 bases and J by 1 base; unmatched bases: 5. The CDR3 length is 16 residues. CDR3 amino acids: CATSRAGGVNTGELFF. DNA for the CDR3: TGTGCCACCAGCAGGGCAGGGGGTGTGAACACCGGGGAGCTGTTTTTT.

Note on this clone: This sample includes further DNA sequences coding for the same CDR3. V usage is TRBV28 and J usage is TRBJ2-5; 7 positions match TRBD1. The CDR3 spans 12 residues. Per the germline V gene, CDR1 is MDHEN and CDR2 is SYDVKM. V lost 8 bases and J lost 1; bases outside the gene matches: 1. CDR3 nucleotides: TGTGCCAGCCGGGACAGCCAAGAGACCCAGTACTTC. The encoded protein is CASRDSQETQYF.

This clone was detected only a few times. V usage is TRBV28 and J usage is TRBJ2-7, with D hard to call. Trimming stripped 3 bases from V and 2 bases from J, with 8 bases between. The CDR3 is 13 residues long. Germline V gives CDR1 MDHEN, CDR2 SYDVKM. For the CDR3, the DNA is TGTGCCAGCAGTTTCTCCGGTCCCTACGAGCAGTACTTC. Protein sequence: CASSFSGPYEQYF.

This clone has just a few counts. The rearrangement joins TRBV11-2 to TRBJ2-7; D call uncertain. The CDR3 consists of 16 residues. V lost 0 bases and J lost 0, with 12 bases in between. CDR1 and CDR2 (germline): SGHAT, FQNNGV. The CDR3 DNA sequence: TGTGCCAGCAGCTTAGATATCCCGAGGTACTCCTACGAGCAGTACTTC. Protein product: CASSLDIPRYSYEQYF.

The chain recombines TRBV7-8 with TRBJ2-3; 8 nucleotides align to TRBD1. Trimming removed 2 bases from V and 3 bases from J; junction bases left unmatched: 4. This CDR3 is built from 15 residues. The germline V gene encodes CDR1 SGHVS and CDR2 FQNEAQ. The CDR3 DNA is TGTGCCAGCAGCTTAAGACGGACAGGGACAGATACGCAGTATTTT. Residues: CASSLRRTGTDTQYF.